The sequence of this T cell receptor beta chain was determined in a study of early stage breast cancer tumors. Sequenced by immunoSEQ multiplex PCR; TCRdb stores in-frame clones only, minus some. The sample carries approximately 75,000 clones, more than 70% recorded once. CDR1 MDHEN and CDR2 SYDVKM come from the germline V gene. There are 12 residues in the CDR3. Trimming took off 1 base at V and 0 bases at J, with 0 bases between the two ends. This receptor was obtained from a person aged 35-50 years with breast cancer. The sequenced sample consisted of blood. The chain has TRBV28 and TRBJ1-1; no reliable D call. CDR3 in amino acids: CASSLLNTEAFF. DNA of the CDR3: TGTGCCAGCAGTTTATTGAACACTGAAGCTTTCTTT.